Each of the 12 T cell receptor beta chains below was sequenced from the same sample in a study of cytomegalovirus exposure and HLA in healthy donors. In the PCR, 60 Vbeta and 13 Jbeta primers were used. The protocol was immunoSEQ multiplex PCR, while the TCRdb copy is restricted to in-frame clones and leaves out a portion. The data hold some 110,000 clones, with roughly three quarters observed a single time. The material sequenced was PBMCs. The receptors originated from a woman in her 40s in good health and CMV-seronegative.

The chain has TRBV28 and TRBJ2-5; 10 positions match TRBD2. Germline V gene sequence: CDR1 MDHEN, CDR2 SYDVKM. The CDR3 is made up of 18 amino acids. V shed 5 bases and J 2 bases; nucleotides not matched to a gene: 14. The CDR3 coding sequence is TGTGCCAGCAGTCCCGCGAGGGGTAGCGGGAGGCTTCAAGAGACCCAGTACTTC. This sequence encodes CASSPARGSGRLQETQYF.

The V call is TRBV5-8, the J call TRBJ1-4, with D possibly being TRBD1 (6 bases). This CDR3 has 17 residues. Germline lookup yields CDR1 SGHTS and CDR2 YDEGEE. Trimming pared 4 bases from V and 2 bases from J, leaving 18 bases between. CDR3 region: CASSTWDIAVTNEKLFF. CDR3 nucleotides: TGTGCCAGCAGCACCTGGGACATCGCAGTCACTAATGAAAAACTGTTTTTT.

V and J are TRBV27 and TRBJ2-7; D gene uncertain. Trimming shortened V by 2 bases and J by 1 base, and 9 bases separated the two germline ends. The V gene's germline CDR1 is MNHEY and CDR2 SMNVEV (reference sequence). This CDR3 has 14 amino acids. CDR3 sequence: CASSLGAASYEQYF. CDR3 DNA: TGTGCCAGCAGTTTAGGAGCAGCGTCCTACGAGCAGTACTTC.

This rearrangement joins TRBV5-1 to TRBJ1-5; TRBD1 might be the D (6 bases). V was cut by 4 bases and J by 6 bases, with 11 bases left in between. The CDR3 length is 13 residues. Germline V gene data show CDR1 as SGHRS and CDR2 as YFSETQ. The CDR3 sequence is CASSEIGGQPQHF. The DNA of the CDR3 is TGCGCCAGCAGCGAAATAGGGGGTCAGCCCCAGCATTTT.

This chain links TRBV5-4 with TRBJ1-1; D possibly corresponds to TRBD1 (5 bases). CDR3 length: 14 residues. Trimming shortened V by 4 bases and J by 0 bases, and 10 bases separated the two germline ends. Germline lookup yields CDR1 SGHNT and CDR2 YYREEE (reference sequence). The CDR3 DNA follows: TGTGCCAGCAGCCCGACAGCCATGAACACTGAAGCTTTCTTT. Protein: CASSPTAMNTEAFF.

In DNA form, the CDR3 reads TGTGCCAGCAGTTCGTTAGGACAGATATTTAGCAATCAGCCCCAGCATTTT. Translated, it gives CASSSLGQIFSNQPQHF. The V call is TRBV27, the J call TRBJ1-5; D perhaps matches TRBD1 (6 bases). The V end lost 4 bases, the J end lost 0 bases, and 16 bases lay between the germline ends. There are 17 residues in the CDR3. Germline values: CDR1 MNHEY, CDR2 SMNVEV (reference sequence).

This sequence joins TRBV7-9 and TRBJ2-1, with TRBD2 identical over 8 bases. J was trimmed by 5 bases and V by 6 bases; bases with no gene match: 12. Germline V gene sequence: CDR1 SEHNR, CDR2 FQNEAQ (reference sequence). The CDR3 totals 16 residues. The chain's CDR3 is CASSRWGSGIDNEQFF. DNA of the CDR3: TGTGCCAGCAGTCGATGGGGTAGCGGGATAGACAATGAGCAGTTCTTC.

The rearrangement uses TRBV11-2 and TRBJ2-2; perhaps TRBD2 as D (6 bases). The CDR3 has 16 residues. The V and J ends lost 2 bases and 5 bases respectively, with 15 bases between them. CDR1 SGHAT and CDR2 FQNNGV come from the germline V gene. The CDR3 DNA sequence: TGTGCCAGCAGCTTATGGCCGTCCCGGGAGACCGGGGAGCTGTTTTTT. This encodes CASSLWPSRETGELFF.

The chain is built from TRBV6-5 and TRBJ2-7; maybe TRBD2 (5 bases). V lost 9 bases and J 3 bases, leaving 15 bases between the germline ends. CDR3 length: 13 amino acids. Germline V gives CDR1 MNHEY, CDR2 SVGAGI. The CDR3 nucleotides are TGTGCCAGTCGAAGGACCGGGAACTACGAGCAGTACTTC. It specifies CASRRTGNYEQYF.

The chain joins TRBV19 to TRBJ2-7; 10 bases map to TRBD1. With 5 bases clipped from V and 6 bases from J, the junction kept 4 bases outside the gene matches. The CDR3 is 13 amino acids. The germline gives CDR1 LNHDA, CDR2 SQIVND (reference sequence). The CDR3 DNA follows: TGTGCCAGTAGTCGACAGGGGGCGGGCGAGCAGTACTTC. It yields the protein CASSRQGAGEQYF.

The chain has TRBV19 and TRBJ2-5; D is possibly TRBD1 (6 bases). The germline gives CDR1 LNHDA, CDR2 SQIVND (reference sequence). The CDR3 covers 15 residues. V gave up 9 bases and J gave up 3 bases, with 20 bases separating them. Here the CDR3 DNA reads TGTGCCAGCCAGTCTCTGGCCGCAGGGGAAGAGACCCAGTACTTC. It encodes CASQSLAAGEETQYF.

The chain is built from TRBV2 and TRBJ2-3; no firm D call. The V end lost 6 bases, the J end lost 0 bases, and 7 bases lay between the germline ends. From germline, CDR1 is SNHLY and CDR2 FYNNEI. The CDR3 totals 13 residues. CDR3 region: CASRTPSTDTQYF. CDR3 nucleotides: TGTGCCAGCAGGACACCTAGCACAGATACGCAGTATTTT.